Listed below are T cell receptor beta chains from one sample, sequenced in a study of shared clonotypes between healthy human individuals. Assay used: immunoSEQ multiplex PCR; TCRdb lists only in-frame clones, some missing. The sample shows roughly 500,000 clones, almost 97% of them seen only once. Sequenced input: naive CD4+ T cells sorted from blood. The receptors were gathered from a woman aged 30 to 39 in good health. CDR3s include the opening cysteine and the closing phenylalanine or tryptophan. Fields, in order: clone size, V gene, J gene, D gene, CDR3 DNA, CDR3 protein. A D gene is named only where the DNA matches it firmly. Not all rows give a size; the values are once, few, many and, for expanded clones, a class.

clone size: .; V gene: TRBV5-1; J gene: TRBJ2-2; D gene: .; CDR3 DNA: TGCGCCAGCAGCTTTCCGGGACTTTTCTCCGGGGAGCTGTTTTTT; CDR3 protein: CASSFPGLFSGELFF
clone size: .; V gene: TRBV21-1; J gene: TRBJ2-7; D gene: .; CDR3 DNA: TGTGCCAGCAGCACATTCCCCTGGACAGGGGAGAACTACGAGCAGTACTTC; CDR3 protein: CASSTFPWTGENYEQYF
clone size: .; V gene: TRBV6-1; J gene: TRBJ1-2; D gene: .; CDR3 DNA: TGTGCCAGCAGTGAAGGACGGTTGGCTAACTATGGCTACACCTTC; CDR3 protein: CASSEGRLANYGYTF
clone size: few; V gene: TRBV6-5; J gene: TRBJ1-5; D gene: .; CDR3 DNA: TGTGCCAGCAGTCAGCAGAGGGATCAGCCCCAGCATTTT; CDR3 protein: CASSQQRDQPQHF
clone size: .; V gene: TRBV6-6; J gene: TRBJ2-7; D gene: TRBD2; CDR3 DNA: TGTGCCAGCAGCACGGGGACTAGCGGACTCTACGAGCAGTACTTC; CDR3 protein: CASSTGTSGLYEQYF
clone size: .; V gene: TRBV19; J gene: TRBJ2-1; D gene: .; CDR3 DNA: TGTGCCAGTAGTATAGGTAGGACCTCCTACAATGAGCAGTTCTTC; CDR3 protein: CASSIGRTSYNEQFF
clone size: .; V gene: TRBV9; J gene: TRBJ2-2; D gene: .; CDR3 DNA: TGTGCCAGCAGCGTCCTCCCGGCGAACACCGGGGAGCTGTTTTTT; CDR3 protein: CASSVLPANTGELFF
clone size: .; V gene: TRBV27; J gene: TRBJ2-7; D gene: .; CDR3 DNA: TGTGCCAGCAGTTCGGGGGCGCCTCATCCTTACGAGCAGTACTTC; CDR3 protein: CASSSGAPHPYEQYF
clone size: .; V gene: TRBV7-9; J gene: TRBJ1-1; D gene: .; CDR3 DNA: TGTGCCAGCAGCCTCGGGACACCGCTTGGCGCGAACACTGAAGCTTTCTTT; CDR3 protein: CASSLGTPLGANTEAFF
clone size: .; V gene: TRBV27; J gene: TRBJ2-2; D gene: TRBD1; CDR3 DNA: TGTGCCAGTCGTCTTTGGGACAGAAACACCGGGGAGCTGTTTTTT; CDR3 protein: CASRLWDRNTGELFF
clone size: .; V gene: TRBV11-2; J gene: TRBJ2-5; D gene: TRBD2; CDR3 DNA: TGTGCCAGCAACCCGGGACTAGCGGGAGGGGGAGAGACCCAGTACTTC; CDR3 protein: CASNPGLAGGGETQYF
clone size: once; V gene: TRBV6-1; J gene: TRBJ2-7; D gene: .; CDR3 DNA: TGTGCCAGCAGACAGACTTACGAGCAGTACTTC; CDR3 protein: CASRQTYEQYF
clone size: .; V gene: TRBV28; J gene: TRBJ1-5; D gene: .; CDR3 DNA: TGTGCCAGCTGGGTACGACGCGATCAGCCCCAGCATTTT; CDR3 protein: CASWVRRDQPQHF
clone size: once; V gene: TRBV7-9; J gene: TRBJ1-1; D gene: .; CDR3 DNA: TGTGCCAGCAGCCTCCCCGGCTGGGGCACTGAAGCTTTCTTT; CDR3 protein: CASSLPGWGTEAFF
clone size: .; V gene: TRBV27; J gene: TRBJ1-6; D gene: TRBD1; CDR3 DNA: TGTGCCAGCAGTCTGACAGGGCTGTCGAATAATTCACCCCTCCACTTT; CDR3 protein: CASSLTGLSNNSPLHF
clone size: .; V gene: TRBV7-8; J gene: TRBJ1-3; D gene: .; CDR3 DNA: TGTGCCAGCAGCTTAGTCGCGGACACCTCTGGAAACACCATATATTTT; CDR3 protein: CASSLVADTSGNTIYF
clone size: .; V gene: TRBV27; J gene: TRBJ2-3; D gene: TRBD2; CDR3 DNA: TGTGCCAGCAGTTGGTTGGCTAGCGGGAACAATACGCAGTATTTT; CDR3 protein: CASSWLASGNNTQYF
clone size: .; V gene: TRBV2; J gene: TRBJ2-1; D gene: TRBD2; CDR3 DNA: TGTGCCAGCAGGGGCCTAGCGGGAGGGCACAATGAGCAGTTCTTC; CDR3 protein: CASRGLAGGHNEQFF
clone size: .; V gene: TRBV18; J gene: TRBJ2-7; D gene: .; CDR3 DNA: TGTGCCAGCTCACCAGGGTCGGACCCACTTTACGAGCAGTACTTC; CDR3 protein: CASSPGSDPLYEQYF
clone size: .; V gene: TRBV5-1; J gene: TRBJ2-7; D gene: TRBD2; CDR3 DNA: TGCGCCAGCAGCTTGGTGCCTAGCGGGAGTCTTGTCTACGAGCAGTACTTC; CDR3 protein: CASSLVPSGSLVYEQYF
clone size: .; V gene: TRBV9; J gene: TRBJ2-7; D gene: TRBD1; CDR3 DNA: TGTGCCAGCAGCGAGATGGACAGGGGCGAGCAGTACTTC; CDR3 protein: CASSEMDRGEQYF
clone size: .; V gene: TRBV9; J gene: TRBJ2-7; D gene: TRBD1; CDR3 DNA: TGTGCCAGCAGCCCGGGACAGGGGAACGAGCAGTACTTC; CDR3 protein: CASSPGQGNEQYF
clone size: .; V gene: TRBV5-1; J gene: TRBJ2-2; D gene: .; CDR3 DNA: TGCGCCAGCAGCCTCGACCCTGACAGGCACAACACCGGGGAGCTGTTTTTT; CDR3 protein: CASSLDPDRHNTGELFF
clone size: .; V gene: TRBV27; J gene: TRBJ2-7; D gene: TRBD2; CDR3 DNA: TGTGCCAGCAGTTCAACAGCCGGGACTAGCGGGATTAAGAACGAGCAGTACTTC; CDR3 protein: CASSSTAGTSGIKNEQYF
clone size: .; V gene: TRBV5-4; J gene: TRBJ2-1; D gene: .; CDR3 DNA: TGTGCCAGCAGCTTGTACCCTAGCTCCTACAATGAGCAGTTCTTC; CDR3 protein: CASSLYPSSYNEQFF
clone size: .; V gene: TRBV4-2; J gene: TRBJ2-5; D gene: .; CDR3 DNA: TGTGCCAGCAGCCAAGGGCACAGTGGAGAGACCCAGTACTTC; CDR3 protein: CASSQGHSGETQYF
clone size: .; V gene: TRBV10-3; J gene: TRBJ2-1; D gene: TRBD2; CDR3 DNA: TGTGCCATCAGTGTAGTAGCGGGCTCCTACAATGAGCAGTTCTTC; CDR3 protein: CAISVVAGSYNEQFF
clone size: once; V gene: TRBV15; J gene: TRBJ2-3; D gene: TRBD2; CDR3 DNA: TGTGCCACCAGCAGAGATGCTGCGGCTAGAGCGGGGTCCACAGATACGCAGTATTTT; CDR3 protein: CATSRDAAARAGSTDTQYF
clone size: .; V gene: TRBV30; J gene: TRBJ2-1; D gene: .; CDR3 DNA: TGTGCCTGGAGTGTTGGTCAGAGCTCCTACAATGAGCAGTTCTTC; CDR3 protein: CAWSVGQSSYNEQFF
clone size: .; V gene: TRBV28; J gene: TRBJ2-7; D gene: TRBD1; CDR3 DNA: TGTGCCACCCGGGACAGATACTACGAGCAGTACTTC; CDR3 protein: CATRDRYYEQYF
clone size: .; V gene: TRBV5-6; J gene: TRBJ2-5; D gene: TRBD2; CDR3 DNA: TGTGCCAGCAGCTTGGTTGGGACTAAAGAGACCCAGTACTTC; CDR3 protein: CASSLVGTKETQYF
clone size: .; V gene: TRBV9; J gene: TRBJ2-7; D gene: .; CDR3 DNA: TGTGCCAGCAGCGTAGATCCCTCTAGGGGGGCGGAGCAGTACTTC; CDR3 protein: CASSVDPSRGAEQYF
clone size: .; V gene: TRBV2; J gene: TRBJ2-5; D gene: .; CDR3 DNA: TGTGCCAGCAGTGTTTCTTCGGCAGGATCATTCATTTCCCAGTACTTC; CDR3 protein: CASSVSSAGSFISQYF
clone size: .; V gene: TRBV11-2; J gene: TRBJ2-7; D gene: .; CDR3 DNA: TGTGCCAGCAGCGCCTCCGGGCGTCCGGCCTACGAGCAGTACTTC; CDR3 protein: CASSASGRPAYEQYF
clone size: .; V gene: TRBV27; J gene: TRBJ1-2; D gene: .; CDR3 DNA: TGTGCCGGCGGGCGGGCAGCTGCTTCCTATGGCTACACCTTC; CDR3 protein: CAGGRAAASYGYTF
clone size: .; V gene: TRBV9; J gene: TRBJ2-7; D gene: .; CDR3 DNA: TGTGCCAGCAGCGCCGCCGCAGAGGCCTACGAGCAGTACTTC; CDR3 protein: CASSAAAEAYEQYF
clone size: .; V gene: TRBV20-1; J gene: TRBJ2-7; D gene: .; CDR3 DNA: TGCAGTGCTAGAACCAGGGGCGAGCAGTACTTC; CDR3 protein: CSARTRGEQYF
clone size: .; V gene: TRBV19; J gene: TRBJ2-4; D gene: TRBD2; CDR3 DNA: TGTGCCAGTAGTATTGCTGGGGGGGTTTTTTATAGTGACATTCAGTACTTC; CDR3 protein: CASSIAGGVFYSDIQYF
clone size: once; V gene: TRBV18; J gene: TRBJ2-3; D gene: .; CDR3 DNA: TGTGCCAGCTCACCATCCGGGGCTGGTGATACGCAGTATTTT; CDR3 protein: CASSPSGAGDTQYF
clone size: .; V gene: TRBV9; J gene: TRBJ2-5; D gene: TRBD1; CDR3 DNA: TGTGCCAGCAGCGCCACGGGACAGGGGGCGTTAGAAGAGACCCAGTACTTC; CDR3 protein: CASSATGQGALEETQYF
clone size: .; V gene: TRBV5-1; J gene: TRBJ2-5; D gene: .; CDR3 DNA: TGCGCCAGCAGCTCATTTCCTACCAAACAAGAGACCCAGTACTTC; CDR3 protein: CASSSFPTKQETQYF
clone size: once; V gene: TRBV19; J gene: TRBJ2-1; D gene: TRBD1; CDR3 DNA: TGTGCCAGTAGTACTCCTCGGACAGGGGGCGATGAGCAGTTCTTC; CDR3 protein: CASSTPRTGGDEQFF
clone size: .; V gene: TRBV25-1; J gene: TRBJ2-5; D gene: TRBD2; CDR3 DNA: TGTGCCAGCAGTCCGAATATGGGAGGACTAGCGTTAGAGACCCAGTACTTC; CDR3 protein: CASSPNMGGLALETQYF
clone size: .; V gene: TRBV5-1; J gene: TRBJ2-3; D gene: TRBD2; CDR3 DNA: TGCGCCAGCAGCCTTTCGACTAGCGGGAGCACAGATACGCAGTATTTT; CDR3 protein: CASSLSTSGSTDTQYF
clone size: .; V gene: TRBV5-1; J gene: TRBJ2-5; D gene: .; CDR3 DNA: TGCGCCAGCAGACCAACCACAGGTATCCAAGAGACCCAGTACTTC; CDR3 protein: CASRPTTGIQETQYF
clone size: once; V gene: TRBV7-9; J gene: TRBJ2-3; D gene: .; CDR3 DNA: TGTGCCAGCAGCCCTTCGTGGCGGAACACAGATACGCAGTATTTT; CDR3 protein: CASSPSWRNTDTQYF
clone size: .; V gene: TRBV5-1; J gene: TRBJ2-7; D gene: .; CDR3 DNA: TGCGCCAGCAGGGGGTACGGACAGCTCTCCTACGAGCAGTACTTC; CDR3 protein: CASRGYGQLSYEQYF
clone size: .; V gene: TRBV28; J gene: TRBJ1-3; D gene: TRBD1; CDR3 DNA: TGTGCCAGCAGTACCGGAACAGGGGTTAGCTCTGGAAACACCATATATTTT; CDR3 protein: CASSTGTGVSSGNTIYF
clone size: .; V gene: TRBV18; J gene: TRBJ2-1; D gene: TRBD1; CDR3 DNA: TGTGCCAGCTCACGACAGGGTTACAATGAGCAGTTCTTC; CDR3 protein: CASSRQGYNEQFF
clone size: .; V gene: TRBV15; J gene: TRBJ2-1; D gene: .; CDR3 DNA: TGTGCCACCAGCATCCCGCTTGGGGAAGGCCTAAACAATGAGCAGTTCTTC; CDR3 protein: CATSIPLGEGLNNEQFF
clone size: .; V gene: TRBV5-1; J gene: TRBJ2-7; D gene: TRBD2; CDR3 DNA: TGCGCCAGCAGCTTTACTAGCGGGAGGTACGAGCAGTACTTC; CDR3 protein: CASSFTSGRYEQYF
clone size: .; V gene: TRBV18; J gene: TRBJ1-5; D gene: TRBD1; CDR3 DNA: TGTGCCAGCTCAACAGGGGGCCGGCAGCCCCAGCATTTT; CDR3 protein: CASSTGGRQPQHF
clone size: .; V gene: TRBV19; J gene: TRBJ1-4; D gene: TRBD1; CDR3 DNA: TGTGCCAGTAGTGGAAAACGGACAGGGGCTAATGAAAAACTGTTTTTT; CDR3 protein: CASSGKRTGANEKLFF
clone size: .; V gene: TRBV6-5; J gene: TRBJ2-7; D gene: .; CDR3 DNA: TGTGCCAGCAGTTACTCGTATAGGGGCGAGCAGTACTTC; CDR3 protein: CASSYSYRGEQYF